These 24 T cell receptor beta chains came from one sample sequenced in a study of OX40 agonist ivuxolimab in advanced cancers. Assay used: immunoSEQ multiplex PCR; TCRdb lists only in-frame clones, some missing. The data contain tens of thousands of clones, under 85% of them singletons. Material: CD4+ or CD8+ T cells sorted from blood, obtained in a trial of the OX40 agonist ivuxolimab. The receptors were gathered from an adult with an advanced solid tumor such as melanoma, head and neck, liver or kidney cancer.

The chain has TRBV7-9 and TRBJ1-2; TRBD1 matches 8 bases. The germline V gene has CDR1 SEHNR and CDR2 FQNEAQ (reference sequence). The CDR3 is 14 amino acids. V shed 1 base and J 4 bases; nucleotides not matched to a gene: 2. The CDR3: CASSLGGTGYGYTF. The CDR3 region has the DNA TGTGCCAGCAGCTTAGGGGGGACAGGCTATGGCTACACCTTC. Full variable domain (remainder filled in from reference TRBV7-9 and TRBJ1-2): DTGVSQNPRHKITKRGQNVTFRCDPISEHNRLYWYRQTLGQGPEFLTYFQNEAQLEKSRLLSDRFSAERPKGSFSTLEIQRTEQGDSAMYLCASSLGGTGYGYTFGSGTRLTVV.

This chain uses TRBV7-9 with TRBJ2-3; no reliable D call. CDR3 length: 17 amino acids. V shed 0 bases and J shed 1 base, with 14 bases lying between them. In germline, CDR1 is SEHNR, CDR2 FQNEAQ (reference sequence). The CDR3 here is CASSLALLRERTDTQYF. The CDR3 DNA is TGTGCCAGCAGCTTAGCGCTACTTAGGGAACGCACAGATACGCAGTATTTT. Full variable domain (remainder filled in from reference TRBV7-9 and TRBJ2-3): DTGVSQNPRHKITKRGQNVTFRCDPISEHNRLYWYRQTLGQGPEFLTYFQNEAQLEKSRLLSDRFSAERPKGSFSTLEIQRTEQGDSAMYLCASSLALLRERTDTQYFGPGTRLTVL.

The chain combines TRBV4-1 with TRBJ2-7; tentative D call: TRBD1 (6 bases). Between the trimmed V and J ends, which lost 3 bases and 4 bases, there was a span of 16 bases. The germline CDR1 and CDR2 sequences are MGHRA and YSYEKL. This CDR3 has 15 residues. The CDR3 DNA is TGCGCCAGCAGCCATTCCTCAGGGGTACGATACGAGCAGTACTTC. This codes for CASSHSSGVRYEQYF.

This clone was observed a single time. The V call is TRBV5-6, the J call TRBJ2-7, with D perhaps TRBD2 (5 bases). Germline assignment: CDR1 SGHDT and CDR2 YYEEEE. This CDR3 spans 13 amino acids. Deletions cut 4 bases from V and 6 bases from J, with 14 bases between. The CDR3 here is CASSHGIKGEQYF. CDR3 nucleotides: TGTGCCAGCAGCCACGGGATTAAGGGCGAGCAGTACTTC.

V gene TRBV9 combines with J gene TRBJ1-1; TRBD1 matches 7 bases. CDR3 length: 12 residues. Germline lookup yields CDR1 SGDLS and CDR2 YYNGEE. The V segment lost 3 bases and the J segment 7 bases; nucleotides outside the gene matches: 3. CDR3 sequence reads: CASSDGTDEAFF. CDR3 sequence (DNA): TGTGCCAGCAGCGACGGGACAGATGAAGCTTTCTTT.

This chain connects TRBV20-1 to TRBJ1-2; D call uncertain. The length of the CDR3 is 10 residues. Germline lookup yields CDR1 DFQATT and CDR2 SNEGSKA (reference sequence). V was cut by 4 bases and J by 6 bases, with 6 bases left in between. CDR3 in amino acids: CSAKRDGYTF. As DNA, the CDR3 is TGCAGTGCTAAGAGGGATGGCTACACCTTC.

This sequence joins TRBV9 and TRBJ2-3, with a tentative D call TRBD1 (6 bases). V lost 4 bases and J 2 bases, leaving 17 bases between the germline ends. The CDR3 contains 16 residues. Germline CDR1 is SGDLS and CDR2 is YYNGEE. DNA for the CDR3: TGTGCCAGCAGCATCGACAGGTCGCCTTTCACAGATACGCAGTATTTT. Its protein product is CASSIDRSPFTDTQYF.

This clone came up once. The V and J genes are TRBV7-3 and TRBJ2-7; D unresolved. Per the germline V gene, CDR1 is SGHTA and CDR2 is FQGTGA. Trimming shortened V by 5 bases and J by 3 bases, and 14 bases separated the two germline ends. This CDR3 comprises 14 residues. The CDR3 DNA sequence: TGTGCCAGCAGCGCCTATCAACTGTACTACGAGCAGTACTTC. Protein product: CASSAYQLYYEQYF. Filled out from reference TRBV7-3 and TRBJ2-7, the complete variable domain reads GAGVSQTPSNKVTEKGKYVELRCDPISGHTALYWYRQSLGQGPEFLIYFQGTGAADDSGLPNDRFFAVRPEGSVSTLKIQRTERGDSAVYLCASSAYQLYYEQYFGPGTRLTVT.

The V call is TRBV7-9, the J call TRBJ2-2; D gene unclear. Trimming left V 3 bases short and J 4 bases short, with 12 bases between. The germline CDR1 and CDR2 sequences are SEHNR and FQNEAQ (reference sequence). The CDR3 covers 15 residues. The CDR3 region has the DNA TGTGCCAGCAGCTTTGGGGTCCCAGCCACCGGGGAGCTGTTTTTT. It specifies CASSFGVPATGELFF.

The rearrangement uses TRBV4-3 and TRBJ2-2, with a weak D call TRBD2 (6 bases). The germline V gene has CDR1 LGHNA and CDR2 YSLEER. The V end was cut by 1 base, the J end by 2 bases, with 14 bases between. This CDR3 contains 17 residues. CDR3 loop: CASSQGLWGENTGELFF. In nucleotides, the CDR3 is TGCGCCAGCAGCCAAGGTCTATGGGGGGAAAACACCGGGGAGCTGTTTTTT.

This chain uses TRBV19 with TRBJ2-3, with D perhaps TRBD1 (7 bases). The germline CDR1 and CDR2 sequences are LNHDA and SQIVND (reference sequence). The CDR3 sequence is 17 residues long. V lost 6 bases and J 2 bases, leaving 21 bases between the germline ends. Here the CDR3 reads CASSRGQGGTNTDTQYF. The CDR3 DNA follows: TGTGCCAGTAGCAGGGGTCAGGGGGGAACTAACACAGATACGCAGTATTTT.

This clone has a handful of counts. The chain uses TRBV10-2 and TRBJ2-1; D possibly matches TRBD1 or TRBD2 (6 bases each). V lost 10 bases, J lost 2 bases, and 15 bases lay in between. Germline values: CDR1 WSHSY, CDR2 SAAADI. The CDR3 sequence is 14 residues long. The CDR3 region has the DNA TGCGCCATAAGGGGGGCGGGGCCCTACAATGAGCAGTTCTTC. It codes for CAIRGAGPYNEQFF.

The chain recombines TRBV14 with TRBJ2-7, with D perhaps TRBD1 (6 bases). The V end lost 1 base, the J end lost 7 bases, and 14 bases lay between the germline ends. From germline, CDR1 is SGHDN and CDR2 FVKESK. The CDR3 has 14 residues. This CDR3 reads CASSQAQGPREQYF. Here the CDR3 DNA reads TGTGCCAGCAGCCAAGCACAGGGCCCAAGGGAGCAGTACTTC.

V and J are TRBV5-6 and TRBJ2-7; the D is unclear. Trimming removed 3 bases at V and 3 bases at J, with 13 bases between. The CDR3 is made up of 14 amino acids. The germline gives CDR1 SGHDT, CDR2 YYEEEE. The CDR3 DNA reads as TGTGCCAGCAGCTCTTCGAATAAGGTCTACGAGCAGTACTTC. Amino acids: CASSSSNKVYEQYF. Based on the CDR3 plus reference TRBV5-6 and TRBJ2-7, the full variable domain is DAGVTQSPTHLIKTRGQQVTLRCSPKSGHDTVSWYQQALGQGPQFIFQYYEEEERQRGNFPDRFSGHQFPNYSSELNVNALLLGDSALYLCASSSSNKVYEQYFGPGTRLTVT.

CDR3 loop: CASSTSRSGELFF. Written as DNA, the CDR3 is TGTGCCAGCAGTACTAGTCGATCCGGGGAGCTGTTTTTT. The chain links TRBV7-9 to TRBJ2-2; perhaps TRBD2 as D (5 bases). CDR1 is SEHNR and CDR2 is FQNEAQ in the germline V gene (reference sequence). The length of the CDR3 is 13 residues. Deletions cut 6 bases from V and 6 bases from J, with 11 bases between.

The CDR3 is CASSFPRGYGYTF. The CDR3 DNA reads as TGTGCCAGCAGCTTCCCCCGGGGTTATGGCTACACCTTC. The rearrangement joins TRBV7-9 to TRBJ1-2; D is ambiguous. Trimming pared 3 bases from V and 5 bases from J, leaving 10 bases between. There are 13 residues in the CDR3. CDR1 and CDR2 (germline): SEHNR, FQNEAQ (reference sequence).

V is TRBV7-9 and J is TRBJ2-1; 9 nucleotides align to TRBD2. Germline V gene sequence: CDR1 SEHNR, CDR2 FQNEAQ (reference sequence). Trimming at V came to 4 bases and at J to 0 bases, leaving 1 base not matched to a gene. The CDR3 spans 15 residues. The CDR3 protein is CASSSRGGSYNEQFF. CDR3 sequence (DNA): TGTGCCAGCAGCTCGCGGGGGGGCTCCTACAATGAGCAGTTCTTC.

The chain couples TRBV4-1 to TRBJ1-6, with D tentatively TRBD1 (6 bases). This CDR3 spans 14 amino acids. V was pared by 5 bases and J by 14 bases, with 19 bases between. Germline CDR1 reads MGHRA; CDR2 reads YSYEKL. The CDR3 loop reads CASSGTHQFKALHF. The CDR3 DNA reads as TGCGCCAGCAGCGGGACACACCAATTCAAAGCCCTCCACTTT.

This clone was picked up one time. The rearrangement links TRBV4-3 to TRBJ1-4; 8 nucleotides agree with TRBD1. V was pared by 1 base and J by 8 bases, with 18 bases of the junction left unmatched. CDR3 size: 19 residues. Germline lookup yields CDR1 LGHNA and CDR2 YSLEER. This CDR3 reads CASSQGGQGARGRNEKLFF. In DNA, the CDR3 is TGCGCCAGCAGCCAAGGTGGGCAGGGGGCGAGGGGCCGGAACGAAAAACTGTTTTTT.

This clone is labeled as medium-sized (0.01 to 0.1%). V and J are TRBV7-2 and TRBJ1-2; D gene ambiguous. Trimming stripped 1 base from V and 3 bases from J, with 6 bases between. The germline V gene has CDR1 SGHTA and CDR2 FQGNSA. The CDR3 has 13 residues. Here the CDR3 DNA reads TGTGCCAGCAGCTTAGACACAGACTATGGCTACACCTTC. Translated, it gives CASSLDTDYGYTF. The entire variable domain, with the rest obtained from reference TRBV7-2 and TRBJ1-2, is as follows: GAGVSQSPSNKVTEKGKDVELRCDPISGHTALYWYRQSLGQGLEFLIYFQGNSAPDKSGLPSDRFSAERTGGSVSTLTIQRTQQEDSAVYLCASSLDTDYGYTFGSGTRLTVV.

The V and J genes are TRBV9 and TRBJ1-1; the D gene is possibly TRBD1 (6 bases). The CDR3 totals 15 residues. Germline loops: CDR1 SGDLS, CDR2 YYNGEE. V was cut by 0 bases and J by 2 bases, with 11 bases left in between. The CDR3: CASSVEEGVNTEAFF. The CDR3 nucleotides read TGTGCCAGCAGCGTAGAAGAGGGGGTAAACACTGAAGCTTTCTTT.

The chain uses TRBV28 and TRBJ2-5; TRBD1 aligns across 7 bases. In germline, CDR1 is MDHEN, CDR2 SYDVKM. V gave up 6 bases and J gave up 5 bases; unmatched junction bases: 6. The CDR3 is 13 residues long. The CDR3 protein is CASSMTGWETQYF. DNA for the CDR3: TGTGCCAGCAGCATGACAGGGTGGGAGACCCAGTACTTC.

The chain is built from TRBV7-9 and TRBJ1-5; 7 nucleotides line up with TRBD1. Germline lookup yields CDR1 SEHNR and CDR2 FQNEAQ (reference sequence). J lost 0 bases, V lost 1 base, and 6 bases had no gene match. The CDR3 covers 17 residues. CDR3 bases: TGTGCCAGCAGCTTAGGGACAGGAGTTGTTAGCAATCAGCCCCAGCATTTT. Translating gives CASSLGTGVVSNQPQHF.

This clone was counted only a few times. This chain connects TRBV29-1 to TRBJ2-2, with 9 bases that match TRBD1. The germline V gene has CDR1 SQVTM and CDR2 ANQGSEA. After removal of 4 bases from V and 3 bases from J, the junction contained 6 bases not matched to a gene. This CDR3 spans 15 amino acids. CDR3 sequence reads: CSVGGGQGDTGELFF. The CDR3 DNA reads as TGCAGCGTTGGAGGGGGACAGGGTGACACCGGGGAGCTGTTTTTT.